The 10 T cell receptor beta chains given below trace back to one sample, sequenced in a study of blood T cells in healthy people across ages. Using a J-beta primer mix together with a sample-barcoded 5' primer, a second PCR was run for 7 to 11 cycles. TCRdb ran MiXCR on the 5' RACE reads and lists one entry per CDR3 protein. This table holds around 800,000 distinct CDR3 sequences, around 45% found once. Sequencing was carried out using blood. The receptors were sampled from a man aged 60 to 69 in good health.

V and J are TRBV7-3 and TRBJ2-3, with D perhaps assigned TRBD1 or TRBD2 (5 bases each). Trimming pared 5 bases from V and 0 bases from J, leaving 18 bases between. CDR3 length: 17 residues. In germline, CDR1 is SGHTA, CDR2 FQGTGA. This CDR3 reads CASSPRSGTASTDTQYF. The CDR3 nucleotides are TGTGCCAGCAGCCCCCGTTCCGGGACGGCTAGCACAGATACGCAGTATTTT.

The chain employs TRBV4-3 and TRBJ2-1, with D possibly called TRBD1 or TRBD2 (5 bases each). The CDR3 sequence is 14 residues long. Germline V gene lookup returns CDR1 LGHNA and CDR2 YSLEER. V was trimmed by 3 bases and J by 5 bases, leaving 11 bases between them. The CDR3 loop reads CASSHRDDHNEQFF. CDR3 bases: TGCGCCAGCAGCCACCGGGACGACCACAATGAGCAGTTCTTC.

The chain links TRBV29-1 to TRBJ2-3; a weak D match, TRBD2 (7 bases). The CDR3 spans 14 residues. V lost 4 bases and J lost 2, with 13 bases in between. The germline CDR1 and CDR2 sequences are SQVTM and ANQGSEA. CDR3 region: CSVGVGGATDTQYF. DNA of the CDR3: TGCAGCGTTGGGGTGGGGGGGGCCACAGATACGCAGTATTTT.

The chain joins TRBV6-5 to TRBJ2-3; 8 bases are a match to TRBD1. The germline CDR1 and CDR2 sequences are MNHEY and SVGAGI. The trim removed 4 bases at V and 4 bases at J, leaving 7 bases unmatched. This CDR3 contains 15 residues. CDR3: CASSSTGVASDTQYF. In DNA, the CDR3 is TGTGCCAGCAGTTCGACAGGGGTGGCGTCAGATACGCAGTATTTT.

This chain joins TRBV7-2 and TRBJ2-1, with 15 bases that match TRBD2. The CDR3 covers 16 residues. Trimming removed 5 bases from V and 10 bases from J; junction bases left unmatched: 9. The germline V gene has CDR1 SGHTA and CDR2 FQGNSA. The CDR3 protein is CASSPRGLAGGREQFF. CDR3 bases: TGTGCCAGCAGCCCCCGAGGACTAGCGGGGGGGCGAGAGCAGTTCTTC.

The chain joins TRBV7-9 to TRBJ2-3; D is ambiguous. This CDR3 comprises 14 residues. Germline CDR1 is SEHNR and CDR2 is FQNEAQ (reference sequence). Trimming took 4 bases from V and 5 from J, leaving 13 bases between them. The CDR3, as DNA: TGTGCCAGCAGCTCCGGTACTGGTGTAGATACGCAGTATTTT. Amino acid sequence: CASSSGTGVDTQYF.

Details on this clonotype: Given a much more abundant clone one base away, this may be a read error. The CDR3 region is CVSSPTGGKGYTF. CDR3 DNA sequence: TGTGTCAGCTCACCGACAGGGGGCAAGGGCTACACCTTC. The genes are TRBV18 and TRBJ1-2, with 10 bases identical to TRBD1. Germline V gives CDR1 KGHSH, CDR2 LQKENI. The CDR3 length is 13 residues.

The chain recombines TRBV7-2 with TRBJ2-3, with D possibly TRBD1 on 5 matching bases. Germline values: CDR1 SGHTA, CDR2 FQGNSA. Trimming shortened V by 5 bases and J by 6 bases, and 12 bases separated the two germline ends. This CDR3 region has 13 residues. The CDR3 loop is CASSAQGIDTQYF. CDR3 nucleotide sequence: TGTGCCAGCAGCGCGCAGGGAATTGATACGCAGTATTTT.

Only a few counts were recorded for this clonotype. The chain has TRBV6-6 and TRBJ1-2; D unclear. CDR1 and CDR2 (germline): MNHNY, SVGAGI (reference sequence). CDR3 size: 16 residues. Trimming removed 0 bases at V and 4 bases at J, with 15 bases between. Here the CDR3 DNA reads TGTGCCAGCAGTTACTCTACCAGTTTCCGCGGCTATGGCTACACCTTC. It codes for CASSYSTSFRGYGYTF.

The chain combines TRBV20-1 with TRBJ2-3; weak D call: TRBD2 (5 bases). The V gene lost 0 bases and the J gene lost 4 bases, with 11 bases spanning the gap. The CDR3 has 14 amino acids. CDR1 and CDR2 (germline): DFQATT, SNEGSKA (reference sequence). CDR3 loop: CSARDLRGADTQYF. In DNA, the CDR3 is TGCAGTGCTAGAGATCTACGGGGAGCAGATACGCAGTATTTT.